This T cell receptor (beta chain) was sequenced for a study of CD8 T cells in Susac syndrome. Across the study: When their blood was taken, patients with Susac syndrome were therapy-naive, taking corticosteroids, or taking intravenous immunoglobulin alone.

cDNA came from approximately 0.5 to 1 ug RNA primed by random hexamers. In TCRdb, the immunoSEQ multiplex PCR reads were re-called with MiXCR into one record per CDR3 protein. The sample records about 190,000 distinct CDR3 sequences, 85% to 95% being singletons. V was clipped by 2 bases and J by 7 bases; unmatched bases: 8. Germline V CDR1 and CDR2: SGHAT, FQNNGV. The CDR3 is made up of 16 amino acids. The material sequenced was CD8+ T cells from PBMCs. This rearrangement joins TRBV11-2 to TRBJ2-1; the match to TRBD2 covers 10 bases. The receptor was derived from a human donor with Susac syndrome. The CDR3 spells CASSLWVSGRNNEQFF. The CDR3 DNA is TGTGCCAGCAGCTTATGGGTTAGCGGGAGGAATAATGAGCAGTTCTTC.